Listed below are T cell receptor beta chains from one sample, sequenced in a study of T cells in Graves' hyperthyroidism and ophthalmopathy. TCRdb recomputed calls from the multiplex PCR reads with MiXCR, one row per CDR3 protein. In the table there are 550,000 to 700,000 distinct CDR3 sequences, about 15% of which are singletons. The sample comprised blood. The source is a woman aged 40 to 49 with Graves' ophthalmopathy. Both conserved end residues are part of each CDR3. The order of the fields is V gene, D gene, J gene, clone size, CDR3 length, CDR3 DNA, CDR3 protein. A D gene is named only where the DNA matches it firmly. Size values are once, few and many counts, or a class for expanded clones, and some rows have none.

TRBV29-1	-	TRBJ1-2	-	15	TGCAGCGTTGATTCCGGGGCGATCGGCGGCTATGGCTACACCTTC	CSVDSGAIGGYGYTF
TRBV12-3/TRBV12-4	TRBD2	TRBJ2-7	many	13	TGTGCCAGCACCCCCCTGGGGGGGGGCGAGCAGTACTTC	CASTPLGGGEQYF
TRBV4-2	-	TRBJ2-5	-	16	TGTGCCAGCAGCCAAGATCCCCCCAGCTACCAAGAGACCCAGTACTTC	CASSQDPPSYQETQYF
TRBV12-3/TRBV12-4	TRBD1	TRBJ2-5	many	14	TGTGCCAGCAGTCCAACAGGGGCGAGAGAGACCCAGTACTTC	CASSPTGARETQYF
TRBV28	-	TRBJ2-7	many	12	TGTGCCAGCAGTTTATTACATTACGAGCAGTACTTC	CASSLLHYEQYF
TRBV28	TRBD1	TRBJ1-1	-	15	TGTGCCAGCAGTTTATCTTGGACAGGGAAAACTGAAGCTTTCTTT	CASSLSWTGKTEAFF
TRBV28	-	TRBJ2-7	many	14	TGTGCCAGCAGTTTAAGGCCCACCACCTACGAGCAGTACTTC	CASSLRPTTYEQYF
TRBV29-1	TRBD1	TRBJ1-1	many	14	TGCAGCGTTAGGGACAGGGGGCTGAACACTGAAGCTTTCTTT	CSVRDRGLNTEAFF
TRBV29-1	-	TRBJ1-1	many	14	TGCAGCGTTGATGTGGGGAATTTTAACACTGAAGCTTTCTTT	CSVDVGNFNTEAFF
TRBV29-1	-	TRBJ2-7	-	15	TGCAGCGTTGGCCCCTCGCGGGGACCCCCCTACGAGCAGTACTTC	CSVGPSRGPPYEQYF
TRBV24-1	-	TRBJ2-5	few	15	TGTGCCACCAGTGACCCGCGGAACCGCCAAGAGACCCAGTACTTC	CATSDPRNRQETQYF
TRBV18	-	TRBJ1-2	-	15	TGTGCCAGCTCACCACAGGCGGCCCCAGACTATGGCTACACCTTC	CASSPQAAPDYGYTF
TRBV12-3/TRBV12-4	-	TRBJ1-6	many	12	TGTGCCAGCACCCCTGGGGGGCTTCCCCTCCACTTT	CASTPGGLPLHF
TRBV12-3/TRBV12-4	-	TRBJ1-1	many	11	TGTGCCAGCAGTCACCTGACTGAAGCTTTCTTT	CASSHLTEAFF
TRBV6-1	TRBD2	TRBJ2-5	many	15	TGTGCCAGCAGTAGGGGACTAGCGGGAGGAGGGACCCAGTACTTC	CASSRGLAGGGTQYF
TRBV7-8	-	TRBJ1-3	many	15	TGTGCCAGCAGCCCTAGCACGAGCTCTGGAAACACCATATATTTT	CASSPSTSSGNTIYF
TRBV4-1	-	TRBJ1-2	many	14	TGCGCCAGCAGCCAAGTCCACAGGGCGATAGGCTACACCTTC	CASSQVHRAIGYTF
TRBV25-1	-	TRBJ1-3	many	15	TGTGCCAGCAGGCGGGGAACCTCCGCTGGAAACACCATATATTTT	CASRRGTSAGNTIYF
TRBV5-1	-	TRBJ1-3	many	11	TGCGCCAGCAGCGGGGGAAACACCATATATTTT	CASSGGNTIYF
TRBV30	-	TRBJ1-6	many	13	TGTGCCTGGAGTGTTCAGTATAATTCACCCCTCCACTTT	CAWSVQYNSPLHF
TRBV6-1	-	TRBJ2-5	many	13	TGTGCCAGCAGTCCCTCCGTGGTGGAGACCCAGTACTTC	CASSPSVVETQYF
TRBV19	-	TRBJ1-6	many	13	TGTGCCAGTGCGGAGCTAAGCAATTCACCCCTCCACTTT	CASAELSNSPLHF
TRBV30	-	TRBJ1-2	few	13	TGTGCCTGTTCGAGAGCCGGATCATATGGCTACACCTTC	CACSRAGSYGYTF
TRBV9	TRBD2	TRBJ2-3	-	17	TGTGCCAGCAGCACTTTCCCTCTAGCGGGGGGCACAGATACGCAGTATTTT	CASSTFPLAGGTDTQYF
TRBV2	-	TRBJ1-5	many	15	TGTGCCAGCAGTGATCGGGGGCTGGGCAATCAGCCCCAGCATTTT	CASSDRGLGNQPQHF
TRBV12-3/TRBV12-4	TRBD2	TRBJ2-4	few	15	TGTGCCAGCAGGCTGGGGACTAGCGGGATCGGCATTCAGTACTTC	CASRLGTSGIGIQYF
TRBV6-4	-	TRBJ2-7	many	13	TGTGCCAGCAGTTCGGTATTAGCCTACGAGCAGTACTTC	CASSSVLAYEQYF
TRBV10-3	TRBD2	TRBJ2-2	many	17	TGTGCCACTTTGAGGGCTAGCGGGAGTGTGCGCACCGGGGAGCTGTTTTTT	CATLRASGSVRTGELFF
TRBV12-3/TRBV12-4	-	TRBJ2-7	many	12	TGTGCCAGCAGGAGGGGGGGGGACGAGCAGTACTTC	CASRRGGDEQYF
TRBV28	TRBD2	TRBJ2-7	many	19	TGTGCCAGCAGTTTAGCCCTCCTCGGGACTAGCGGGGAAGCCTACGAGCAGTACTTC	CASSLALLGTSGEAYEQYF
TRBV28	-	TRBJ1-1	many	16	TGTGCCAGCAGTTTAATTGGTCCCCTGGGGCTGGTCGAAGCTTTCTTT	CASSLIGPLGLVEAFF
TRBV20-1	-	TRBJ2-2	many	16	TGCAGTGCTGTTCTTGGACGGTTCGCGAACACCGGGGAGCTGTTTTTT	CSAVLGRFANTGELFF
TRBV13	-	TRBJ2-7	once	16	TGTGCCAGCAGCTTACGTCTGGGGAGAAGCTCCTACGAGCAGTACTTC	CASSLRLGRSSYEQYF
TRBV11-2	-	TRBJ2-7	many	14	TGTGCCAGCAGCTTAGTCTGGGGCATTTACGAGCAGTACTTC	CASSLVWGIYEQYF
TRBV9	-	TRBJ2-7	many	14	TGTGCCAGCAGCGTTCGGGCCGGGGGTTCCGAGCAGTACTTC	CASSVRAGGSEQYF
TRBV11-3	TRBD1	TRBJ2-7	many	13	TGTGCCAGCCGGGGACAGGGGGTTTACGAGCAGTACTTC	CASRGQGVYEQYF
TRBV28	-	TRBJ2-5	-	16	TGTGCCAGCACTTCATCTCTGGGTTCGTACCAAGAGACCCAGTACTTC	CASTSSLGSYQETQYF
TRBV5-1	TRBD1	TRBJ2-7	many	15	TGCGCCAGCAGTGTCGAGGGACAGAGGATTAACGAGCAGTACTTC	CASSVEGQRINEQYF
TRBV29-1	TRBD1	TRBJ2-5	-	13	TGCAGCGTTGAAAAAGGACAGGTAGAGACCCAGTACTTC	CSVEKGQVETQYF
TRBV12-3/TRBV12-4	-	TRBJ1-1	many	11	TGTGCCAGCAGTTTAAAAAGGGGAGCTTTCTTT	CASSLKRGAFF
TRBV28	TRBD2	TRBJ2-3	many	16	TGTGCCAGCAGTTCCGGGACTACCCTTGCAGGAGATACGCAGTATTTT	CASSSGTTLAGDTQYF
TRBV12-3/TRBV12-4	TRBD2	TRBJ2-2	many	15	TGTGCCAGCAGTGACGCGGGAGGGCCGAACGGGGAGCTGTTTTTT	CASSDAGGPNGELFF
TRBV4-1	-	TRBJ2-7	-	13	TGCGCCAGCAGCCAGCGGGGAGGCCACGAGCAGTACTTC	CASSQRGGHEQYF
TRBV30	-	TRBJ1-1	many	13	TGTGCCTGGAGTGTTGGGCACCTCACTGAAGCTTTCTTT	CAWSVGHLTEAFF
TRBV6-5	-	TRBJ1-2	few	16	TGTGCCAGCAGTTATATCTCTCGCACCTCTTACTATGGCTACACCTTC	CASSYISRTSYYGYTF
TRBV19	-	TRBJ2-7	-	13	TGTGCCAGTAGTACAGCCCGGAGCTACGAGCAGTACTTC	CASSTARSYEQYF
TRBV27	-	TRBJ1-5	many	16	TGTGCCAGCAGTTCTTTGTTCCGGGGGCAAAATCAGCCCCAGCATTTT	CASSSLFRGQNQPQHF
TRBV6-1	TRBD2	TRBJ2-5	many	14	TGTGCCAGCAGTCCGGGACTAACACAAGAGACCCAGTACTTC	CASSPGLTQETQYF
TRBV6-1	-	TRBJ2-7	many	15	TGTGCCAGCAGTGAAGGGCTAGCGAGCTCCTACGAGCAGTACTTC	CASSEGLASSYEQYF
TRBV2	TRBD2	TRBJ2-7	many	14	TGTGCCAGCAGAGGACTAGCGGGGCCCTACGAGCAGTACTTC	CASRGLAGPYEQYF
TRBV27	TRBD2	TRBJ2-7	many	15	TGTGCCAGCAGGCTGGGACTAGCGGATAGCTACGAGCAGTACTTC	CASRLGLADSYEQYF
TRBV6-1	-	TRBJ1-2	many	14	TGTGCCAGCACCAACCCGGGACGGAACTATGGCTACACCTTC	CASTNPGRNYGYTF
TRBV12-3/TRBV12-4	TRBD1	TRBJ2-7	many	13	TGTGCCAGCAGGGACAGGGTTAACGACGAGCAGTACTTC	CASRDRVNDEQYF